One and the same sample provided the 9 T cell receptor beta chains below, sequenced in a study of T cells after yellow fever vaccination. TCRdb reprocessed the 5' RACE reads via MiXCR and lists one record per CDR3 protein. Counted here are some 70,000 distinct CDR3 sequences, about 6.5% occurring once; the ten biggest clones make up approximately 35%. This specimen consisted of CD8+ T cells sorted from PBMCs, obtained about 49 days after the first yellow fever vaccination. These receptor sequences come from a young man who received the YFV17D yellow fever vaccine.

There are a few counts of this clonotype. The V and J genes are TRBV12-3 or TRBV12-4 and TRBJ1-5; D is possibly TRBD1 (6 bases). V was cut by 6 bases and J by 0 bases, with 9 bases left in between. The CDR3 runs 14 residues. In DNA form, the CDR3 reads TGTGCCAGCAGCACAGGGCTTAGCAATCAGCCCCAGCATTTT. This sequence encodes CASSTGLSNQPQHF.

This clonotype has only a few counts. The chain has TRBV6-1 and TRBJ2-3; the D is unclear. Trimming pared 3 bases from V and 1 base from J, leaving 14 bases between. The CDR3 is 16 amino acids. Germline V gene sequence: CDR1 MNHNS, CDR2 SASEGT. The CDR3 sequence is CASSDGTEWGTDTQYF. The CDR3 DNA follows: TGTGCCAGCAGTGATGGCACAGAATGGGGCACAGATACGCAGTATTTT.

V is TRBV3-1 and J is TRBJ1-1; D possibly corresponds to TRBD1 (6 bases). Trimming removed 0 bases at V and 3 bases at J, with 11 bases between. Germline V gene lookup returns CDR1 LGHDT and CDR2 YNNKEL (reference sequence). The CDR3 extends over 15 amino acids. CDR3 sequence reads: CASSQDRGADTEAFF. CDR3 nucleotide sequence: TGTGCCAGCAGCCAAGATAGGGGGGCAGACACTGAAGCTTTCTTT.

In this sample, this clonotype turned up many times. CDR3 sequence: CASSSSGWGPAYF. Here the CDR3 DNA reads TGTGCCAGCAGTTCTAGTGGGTGGGGCCCAGCGTACTTC. The V gene is TRBV27, the J gene TRBJ2-5, with TRBD1 as a possible D gene (5 bases). From germline, CDR1 is MNHEY and CDR2 SMNVEV (reference sequence). Trimming stripped 4 bases from V and 13 bases from J, with 19 bases between. The CDR3 loop spans 13 amino acids.

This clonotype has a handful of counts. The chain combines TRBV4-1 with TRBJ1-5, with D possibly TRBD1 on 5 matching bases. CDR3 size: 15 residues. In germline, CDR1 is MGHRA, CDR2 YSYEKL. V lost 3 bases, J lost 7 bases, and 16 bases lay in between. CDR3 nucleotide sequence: TGCGCCAGCAGCCAGTACGTGGGGGAGTCCCAGCCCCAGCATTTT. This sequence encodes CASSQYVGESQPQHF.

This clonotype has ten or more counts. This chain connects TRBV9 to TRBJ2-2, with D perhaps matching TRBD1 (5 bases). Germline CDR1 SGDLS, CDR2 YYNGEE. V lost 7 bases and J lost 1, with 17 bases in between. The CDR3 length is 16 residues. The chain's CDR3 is CASARLSQGNTGELFF. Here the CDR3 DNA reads TGTGCCAGCGCCCGATTATCGCAGGGGAACACCGGGGAGCTGTTTTTT. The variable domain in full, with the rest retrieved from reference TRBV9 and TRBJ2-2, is DSGVTQTPKHLITATGQRVTLRCSPRSGDLSVYWYQQSLDQGLQFLIQYYNGEERAKGNILERFSAQQFPDLHSELNLSSLELGDSALYFCASARLSQGNTGELFFGEGSRLTVL.

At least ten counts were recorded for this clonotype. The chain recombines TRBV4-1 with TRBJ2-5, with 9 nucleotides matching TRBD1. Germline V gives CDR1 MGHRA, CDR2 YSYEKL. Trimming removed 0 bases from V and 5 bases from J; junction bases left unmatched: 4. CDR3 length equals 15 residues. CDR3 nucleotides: TGCGCCAGCAGCCAAGACACAGGGGGCTTTGAGACCCAGTACTTC. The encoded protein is CASSQDTGGFETQYF.

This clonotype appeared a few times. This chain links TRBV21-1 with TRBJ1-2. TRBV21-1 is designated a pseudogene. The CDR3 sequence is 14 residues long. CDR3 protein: CASSKKKGYYGYTF. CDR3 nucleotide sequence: TGTGCCAGCAGCAAAAAGAAGGGCTACTATGGCTACACCTTC.

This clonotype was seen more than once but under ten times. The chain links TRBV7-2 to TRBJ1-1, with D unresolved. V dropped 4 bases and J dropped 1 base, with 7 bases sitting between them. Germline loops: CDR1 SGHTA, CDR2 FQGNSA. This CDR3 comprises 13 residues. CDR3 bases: TGTGCCAGCAGCTACGTCCCGAACACTGAAGCTTTCTTT. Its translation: CASSYVPNTEAFF.